What follows are 7 T cell receptor beta chains derived from one specimen sequenced in a study of blood T cell repertoires in COVID-19. Measured with immunoSEQ multiplex PCR; TCRdb has only the in-frame clones, and not every one. The top ten clones hold 0.65% to 0.9% of a sample with 450,000 to 600,000 clones, 87% of them seen once. Sequenced sample: PBMCs or T cells enriched from blood (not recorded which). These receptors came from a woman between 18 and 30 years old who had recovered from COVID-19.

The chain employs TRBV28 and TRBJ2-5; 11 bases agree with TRBD1. This CDR3 contains 15 residues. Losses at the gene ends were 6 bases for V and 11 bases for J; bases not matched to a gene: 14. The germline V gene encodes CDR1 MDHEN and CDR2 SYDVKM. CDR3 sequence (DNA): TGTGCCAGCAGGTCCCGGGACAGGGGGATATTTTTACAGTACTTC. Translating gives CASRSRDRGIFLQYF.

The J gene is TRBJ2-5, the V gene TRBV28; D ambiguous. CDR1 is MDHEN, CDR2 SYDVKM, per germline. This CDR3 region has 14 residues. Trimming took off 2 bases at V and 9 bases at J, with 16 bases between the two ends. The CDR3 bases are TGTGCCAGCAGTTTACGGGTGCCATCGCAACCCCAGTACTTC. This translates into CASSLRVPSQPQYF.

The chain couples TRBV4-1 to TRBJ2-7, with TRBD1 identical over 9 bases. There are 14 residues in the CDR3. Germline trimming cut 1 base from V and 6 bases from J; bases unmatched to any gene: 4. Per germline, CDR1 MGHRA and CDR2 YSYEKL. CDR3 amino acids: CASSQGDRAAEQYF. CDR3 DNA sequence: TGCGCCAGCAGCCAAGGGGACAGGGCAGCCGAGCAGTACTTC.

The genes are TRBV30 and TRBJ1-1, with a tentative D call TRBD1 (5 bases). Trimming left V 5 bases short and J 7 bases short, with 11 bases between. Germline values: CDR1 GTSNPN, CDR2 SVGIG (reference sequence). The CDR3 is made up of 11 amino acids. The chain's CDR3 is CAWAQQVEAFF. CDR3 in DNA: TGTGCCTGGGCGCAACAGGTTGAAGCTTTCTTT.

The chain is built from TRBV21-1 and TRBJ2-3; the tabulated D call, TRBD1, remains unverified against the DNA. TRBV21-1 is shown as a pseudogene. This CDR3 has 14 amino acids. The CDR3 DNA is TGTGCCAGCATCGAGGACAGGGGCACAGATACGCAGTATTTT. It specifies CASIEDRGTDTQYF.

The chain combines TRBV30 with TRBJ2-7; D is possibly TRBD1 (7 bases). The CDR3 contains 13 residues. In germline, CDR1 is GTSNPN, CDR2 SVGIG (reference sequence). Trimming left V 2 bases short and J 7 bases short, with 15 bases between. As DNA, the CDR3 is TGTGCCTGGAGTTTGGCCCCAGGGGGGGAGCAGTACTTC. It is translated as CAWSLAPGGEQYF.

CDR3 DNA sequence: TGCAGCGTTGAAGATCCGTTGGGGGGGGGCCTAGAGACCCAGTACTTC. Translated: CSVEDPLGGGLETQYF. This chain joins TRBV29-1 and TRBJ2-5; TRBD2 is a possible D gene (7 bases). CDR1 is SQVTM, CDR2 ANQGSEA, per germline. The CDR3 consists of 16 residues. Trimming took 0 bases from V and 4 from J, leaving 18 bases between them. Drawing the rest from reference TRBV29-1 and TRBJ2-5, the complete variable domain is SAVISQKPSRDICQRGTSLTIQCQVDSQVTMMFWYRQQPGQSLTLIATANQGSEATYESGFVIDKFPISRPNLTFSTLTVSNMSPEDSSIYLCSVEDPLGGGLETQYFGPGTRLLVL.